Listed here is a single T cell receptor (beta chain). Its antigen is not identified. An end of the junction does not agree with germline; a read error may underlie this. The germline gives CDR1 LNHDA, CDR2 SQIVND (reference sequence). The CDR3 covers 14 residues. Template material for TCR beta VDJ and CDR3 profiling consisted of genomic DNA. TCRdb redid the calling of the reads with MiXCR, one entry per CDR3 protein. The data show 200,000 to 250,000 distinct CDR3 sequences, approximately 65% seen once. Sequenced patients had shown CD8+CD57+ cell expansion by flow cytometry. This record comes from a study of CD8+CD57+ T cells in acquired aplastic anemia. The study, taken as a whole, reports: Both patients and controls carried the same twenty-nine CD8+ CDR3 sequences. CD8+ Simpson's diversity in patients was not significantly different from that in controls.

This TCR derives from a human donor with aplastic anemia. The V gene is TRBV19, the J gene TRBJ2-7, with TRBD2 matching 8 bases. Sequenced: sorted CD4+, CD8+, or CD8+CD57+ T cells (not recorded which) from PBMCs. The chain's CDR3 is CASSIDRGGVEQYF. In nucleotides, the CDR3 is TGTGCCAGTAGCATAGACCGGGGGGGGGTCGAGCAGTACTTC. The entire variable domain, with the rest obtained from reference TRBV19 and TRBJ2-7, is as follows: DGGITQSPKYLFRKEGQNVTLSCEQNLNHDAMYWYRQDPGQGLRLIYYSQIVNDFQKGDIAEGYSVSREKKESFPLTVTSAQKNPTAFYLCASSIDRGGVEQYFGPGTRLTVT.